The sequence of this T cell receptor beta chain was determined in a study of blood T cell repertoires in COVID-19. The wider study: The United States, Italy and Spain provided the acute and convalescent COVID-19 samples. T cells, B-cell-depleted T cells, or PBMCs provided the cDNA or gDNA that served as material.

This clone is a singleton in its sample. How the authors handled the data: Reference gene primer amplification yielded estimated nucleated cell counts. Method: immunoSEQ multiplex PCR; TCRdb's copy keeps in-frame clones and lacks some. V, J and clone size were drawn from that table, and D and trimming were deduced from the DNA. This sample has some 170,000 clones, with around 80% found just once. The sequencing sample was made of peripheral blood. The clonotype comes from a woman aged 80 or older with acute or convalescent COVID-19.

Written as DNA, the CDR3 is TGTGCCAGTAGTGTGGGGCAGAGACCCAATCAGCCCCAGCATTTT. Translation: CASSVGQRPNQPQHF. The rearrangement joins TRBV19 to TRBJ1-5; a weak D match, TRBD1 (5 bases). V gave up 5 bases and J gave up 3 bases, with 14 bases separating them. Germline CDR1 is LNHDA and CDR2 is SQIVND (reference sequence). The CDR3 totals 15 residues.